These T cell receptor beta chains were read from a single sample in a study of cytomegalovirus exposure and HLA in healthy donors. Repertoires were generated with immunoSEQ multiplex PCR, while TCRdb's copy carries only in-frame clones and drops some. The data show some 220,000 clones, about 89% seen once. Material: PBMCs. The receptors were gathered from a woman aged 18-29 years in good health and CMV-seronegative. Each CDR3 is given with its conserved first and last residue. D genes are given only for firm matches. Expanded clones are given a class, and other clones once, few, many or no size at all.

abundance,j_gene,v_gene,d_gene,CDR3nt,CDR3aa
NA,TRBJ1-1,TRBV10-1,NA,TGCGCCAGCAGTCCACAGGGTGGGAACACTGAAGCTTTCTTT,CASSPQGGNTEAFF
NA,TRBJ1-5,TRBV7-3,NA,TGTGCCAGCAGCTTAGAGGGGGTACGAAATCAGCCCCAGCATTTT,CASSLEGVRNQPQHF
NA,TRBJ2-5,TRBV11-2,TRBD2,TGTGCCACTCCTACCAACGGGAGGGAAACAGAGACCCAGTACTTC,CATPTNGRETETQYF
NA,TRBJ2-1,TRBV9,TRBD1,TGTGCCAGCAGCGCAACCGGGACAGGATTCTCCTACAATGAGCAGTTCTTC,CASSATGTGFSYNEQFF
NA,TRBJ1-2,TRBV4-1,NA,TGCGCCAGCAGCCAAGGTCCATGGGCGAACTATGGCTACACCTTC,CASSQGPWANYGYTF
NA,TRBJ2-7,TRBV13,NA,TGTGCCAGCAGCTTGACAGTGAACTACGAGCAGTACTTC,CASSLTVNYEQYF
once,TRBJ2-7,TRBV5-5,NA,TGTGCCAGCAGCTGGGGGAGGACCGCGATTAACTACGAGCAGTACTTC,CASSWGRTAINYEQYF
NA,TRBJ2-7,TRBV7-2,TRBD2,TGTGCCAGCAGCTTAGCTCGGCTAGCGGGAGTCCTAGACTACGAGCAGTACTTC,CASSLARLAGVLDYEQYF
NA,TRBJ2-1,TRBV5-1,TRBD1,TGCGCCAGCAGCTTCCGGGACAGCTCCTACAATGAGCAGTTCTTC,CASSFRDSSYNEQFF
NA,TRBJ2-1,TRBV5-1,NA,TGCGCCAGCAGCTTCTTCGGTTATCCCTACAATGAGCAGTTCTTC,CASSFFGYPYNEQFF
NA,TRBJ1-6,TRBV27,NA,TGTGCCAGCAGTTTAATCCGGGATTCACCCCTCCACTTT,CASSLIRDSPLHF
NA,TRBJ1-4,TRBV4-2,NA,TGTGCCAGCAGCCAAGAGCAAAGGGAGGAAAAACTGTTTTTT,CASSQEQREEKLFF
NA,TRBJ2-3,TRBV6-1,TRBD2,TGTGCCAGCAGTGATCGCCGACTAGCGGGCCCCCGGATAACGCAGTATTTT,CASSDRRLAGPRITQYF
NA,TRBJ1-2,TRBV6-5,NA,TGTGCCAGTTTTGCCTTATTCGGGGGGGATGGCTACACCTTC,CASFALFGGDGYTF
NA,TRBJ1-2,TRBV7-9,TRBD1,TGTGCCAGCAGCCAGCCGGGACAGTATGGCTACACCTTC,CASSQPGQYGYTF
NA,TRBJ2-3,TRBV6-5,NA,TGTGCCAGCAGCCCATCGTTTAGTAGAGATACGCAGTATTTT,CASSPSFSRDTQYF